The 23 T cell receptor beta chains presented below share a single source sample, sequenced in a study of vaccination and CD4 T cells after COVID-19 (dated by TCRdb to about 2022). No antigen has been assigned to these receptors. The library was generated by PCR. The listed sequencing device is Illumina iSeq 100. At the Johns Hopkins FTIC core, DNA from the cultured CD4+ T cells underwent TCR sequencing with the Oncomine TCR Beta short-read assay. TCRdb redid the processing of the public reads, applying fastp at Q25 and MiXCR, and retained in-frame beta chains. Every CDR3 protein is listed once, alongside the most common genes and DNA of its rows. The sample table contains some 13,000 distinct CDR3 sequences; only one count was recorded for under 40% of them. Of the sample, 8% to 13% falls within the top ten clones. What the treatment or condition label conveys for this sample: roughly 10-day PBMC culture with coronavirus spike peptide pools or control peptides (ViraFEST assay).

The sequenced sample consisted of CD4+ T cells from blood, cultured in vitro. These TCRs come from a human donor who had recovered from COVID-19.

The chain employs TRBV27 and TRBJ1-5; D is unresolved. This CDR3 spans 11 amino acids. Trimming removed 10 bases at V and 9 bases at J, with 13 bases between. Germline V gene lookup returns CDR1 MNHEY and CDR2 SMNVEV (reference sequence). The CDR3 reads CATGSERPQHF. The CDR3 DNA is TGTGCCACCGGATCAGAACGGCCCCAGCATTTT.

This clonotype has more than one count but fewer than ten. The rearrangement uses TRBV5-4 and TRBJ1-1; perhaps TRBD1 as D (5 bases). The CDR3 is made up of 15 amino acids. V dropped 4 bases and J dropped 3 bases, with 16 bases sitting between them. Germline lookup yields CDR1 SGHNT and CDR2 YYREEE (reference sequence). In DNA form, the CDR3 reads TGTGCCAGCAGCCCTGGGGCCGACAGCTACACTGAAGCTTTCTTT. Translating gives CASSPGADSYTEAFF.

The chain joins TRBV5-4 to TRBJ1-2; TRBD1 aligns across 11 bases. The germline gives CDR1 SGHNT, CDR2 YYREEE (reference sequence). There are 14 residues in the CDR3. Trimming removed 6 bases from V and 7 bases from J; junction bases left unmatched: 8. CDR3 DNA: TGTGCCAGCACCATGGACAGGGGGCTGGGTGGCTACACCTTC. Translated, it gives CASTMDRGLGGYTF.

This clonotype has just a few counts. The chain is built from TRBV28 and TRBJ2-2, with 13 bases that match TRBD2. The trim removed 6 bases at V and 5 bases at J, leaving 3 bases unmatched. This CDR3 has 15 residues. Germline assignment: CDR1 MDHEN and CDR2 SYDVKM. CDR3 in amino acids: CASSVGLAGTGELFF. The CDR3 DNA sequence: TGTGCCAGCAGCGTGGGACTAGCGGGAACCGGGGAGCTGTTTTTT.

This clonotype was detected a few times. The genes are TRBV10-3 and TRBJ2-1; 12 bases match TRBD2. The germline V gene has CDR1 ENHRY and CDR2 SYGVKD. The CDR3 length is 14 residues. V shed 4 bases and J 7 bases; nucleotides not matched to a gene: 2. The CDR3 here is CAISGTSGKNEQFF. CDR3 sequence (DNA): TGTGCCATCAGTGGGACTAGCGGGAAGAATGAGCAGTTCTTC.

The gene calls are TRBV2 and TRBJ2-2; no reliable D call. The germline V gene has CDR1 SNHLY and CDR2 FYNNEI. The CDR3 length is 16 residues. V lost 2 bases and J 4 bases, leaving 14 bases between the germline ends. The CDR3 DNA reads TGTGCCAGCAGTGAATTTGGGGTAGACCTCACCGGGGAGCTGTTTTTT. Translating it yields CASSEFGVDLTGELFF. The whole variable domain, remainder taken from reference TRBV2 and TRBJ2-2, is EPEVTQTPSHQVTQMGQEVILRCVPISNHLYFYWYRQILGQKVEFLVSFYNNEISEKSEIFDDQFSVERPDGSNFTLKIRSTKLEDSAMYFCASSEFGVDLTGELFFGEGSRLTVL.

By frequency in the sample, this clonotype is large. V usage is TRBV12-3 or TRBV12-4 and J usage is TRBJ1-1; D uncertain. V gave up 6 bases and J gave up 11 bases, with 19 bases separating them. The CDR3 is 13 residues long. This CDR3 is CASSFLQGGRAFF. CDR3 coding DNA: TGTGCCAGCAGCTTCCTACAAGGAGGGAGGGCTTTCTTT.

This clonotype was counted a few times. The V and J genes are TRBV7-2 and TRBJ1-1; D is unclear. This CDR3 is built from 13 residues. CDR1 SGHTA and CDR2 FQGNSA come from the germline V gene. The germline V and J ends were trimmed by 6 bases and 1 base, with 9 bases remaining between them. Here the CDR3 DNA reads TGTGCCAGCAGACGACAACCGAACACTGAAGCTTTCTTT. As protein: CASRRQPNTEAFF.

This clonotype was counted a single time. CDR3 sequence reads: CASSFQRSSTDTQYF. In DNA form, the CDR3 reads TGTGCCAGCAGCTTTCAGCGGTCTAGCACAGATACGCAGTATTTT. The chain uses TRBV5-4 and TRBJ2-3; perhaps TRBD2 as D (5 bases). V was pared by 2 bases and J by 0 bases, with 10 bases between. The CDR3 spans 15 residues. The V gene's germline CDR1 is SGHNT and CDR2 YYREEE (reference sequence).

The rearrangement uses TRBV5-1 and TRBJ2-7, with 8 bases fitting TRBD2. With 0 bases clipped from V and 6 bases from J, the junction kept 8 bases outside the gene matches. The CDR3 spans 15 residues. Germline V lookup: CDR1 SGHRS, CDR2 YFSETQ. The CDR3 nucleotides read TGCGCCAGCAGCTTGGGAGTAGCGGGGACTAGCGAGCAGTACTTC. It is translated as CASSLGVAGTSEQYF.

The rearrangement joins TRBV6-2 or TRBV6-3 to TRBJ1-2; TRBD1 aligns across 7 bases. The CDR3 is 15 amino acids. CDR1 and CDR2 (germline): MNHEY, SVGEGT. J gave up 1 base and V 6 bases, and 8 bases lay outside the gene matches. CDR3 nucleotides: TGTGCCAGCAGCCGCCTTGGACAGGTTAACTATGGCTACACCTTC. Amino acid sequence: CASSRLGQVNYGYTF.

This clonotype was detected only a few times. This rearrangement joins TRBV28 to TRBJ1-5; D gene ambiguous. The CDR3 has 10 residues. Germline CDR1 is MDHEN and CDR2 is SYDVKM. The V and J ends lost 8 bases and 6 bases respectively, with 5 bases between them. The CDR3 coding sequence is TGTGCCAGCGGTCGTCAGCCCCAGCATTTT. Its translation: CASGRQPQHF.

This clonotype showed up just a few times. For the CDR3, the DNA is TGTGCCAGCAGAAAGGTCCTAGCGGCGCAAGAGACCCAGTACTTC. Residues: CASRKVLAAQETQYF. The rearrangement joins TRBV6-1 to TRBJ2-5, with 7 bases aligning to TRBD2. CDR3 length equals 15 residues. With V trimmed by 6 bases and J by 2 bases, 9 bases remained unmatched. The germline V gene has CDR1 MNHNS and CDR2 SASEGT.

This clonotype has just a few counts. The chain carries TRBV25-1 and TRBJ2-7, with 7 bases aligning to TRBD1. CDR1 and CDR2 from the germline V gene are MGHDK and SYGVNS. The CDR3 length is 15 residues. V shed 3 bases and J 3 bases; nucleotides not matched to a gene: 8. The CDR3 nucleotides are TGTGCCAGCAGTGATCCCGGCCAGGGGGTCTACGAGCAGTACTTC. It codes for CASSDPGQGVYEQYF.

The chain joins TRBV7-3 to TRBJ2-1; 8 bases are shared with TRBD2. The CDR3 covers 15 residues. V shed 6 bases, J shed 9 bases, and the junction held 13 bases outside the gene matches. Per the germline V gene, CDR1 is SGHTA and CDR2 is FQGTGA. CDR3 in DNA: TGTGCCAGCAGGAAACTAGCGGACGGGCGGTTTGAGCAGTTCTTC. Its protein is CASRKLADGRFEQFF.

This rearrangement joins TRBV6-2 or TRBV6-3 to TRBJ2-5; 7 nucleotides match TRBD1. The CDR3 runs 15 residues. The junction had 9 bases not matched to a gene; V was cut back by 4 bases and J by 4 bases. Germline CDR1 and CDR2: MNHEY and SVGEGT. CDR3 region: CASSFGQEVAETQYF. CDR3 DNA sequence: TGTGCCAGCAGTTTTGGACAGGAGGTAGCAGAGACCCAGTACTTC.

The rearrangement joins TRBV4-3 to TRBJ2-2; 9 bases map to TRBD2. V dropped 5 bases and J dropped 7; count of bases not matched to a gene: 8. The length of the CDR3 is 15 residues. Germline V lookup: CDR1 LGHNA, CDR2 YSLEER. CDR3 residues: CASSISSGIIGELFF. Written as DNA, the CDR3 is TGCGCCAGCAGCATCTCTAGCGGGATTATCGGGGAGCTGTTTTTT.

V and J are TRBV19 and TRBJ2-2; no reliable D call. Germline lookup yields CDR1 LNHDA and CDR2 SQIVND (reference sequence). This CDR3 region has 11 residues. The V gene lost 3 bases and the J gene lost 8 bases, with 4 bases spanning the gap. CDR3 region: CASSMVGELFF. The CDR3 DNA reads as TGTGCCAGTAGTATGGTTGGGGAGCTGTTTTTT.

This clonotype was seen a handful of times. The chain is built from TRBV20-1 and TRBJ2-3, with D tentatively TRBD1 or TRBD2 (5 bases each). Trimming shortened V by 0 bases and J by 4 bases, and 14 bases separated the two germline ends. The CDR3 is made up of 15 amino acids. Germline V gives CDR1 DFQATT, CDR2 SNEGSKA (reference sequence). The CDR3: CSARDGGGVPDTQYF. The CDR3 bases are TGCAGTGCTAGAGATGGTGGGGGAGTACCAGATACGCAGTATTTT.

Here the CDR3 DNA reads TGTGCCAGCAGCCGAGCGGGTCGTGGGGGACATACGCAGTATTTT. This translates into CASSRAGRGGHTQYF. This sequence joins TRBV5-4 and TRBJ2-3, with D possibly matching TRBD2 (6 bases). The CDR3 totals 15 residues. V was pared by 4 bases and J by 7 bases, with 19 bases between. The germline V gene encodes CDR1 SGHNT and CDR2 YYREEE (reference sequence).

CDR3 DNA sequence: TGTGCCAGCAGCTTAGGGCTAGCGGGAATTTCTTACGAGCAGTACTTC. Its protein is CASSLGLAGISYEQYF. The chain carries TRBV11-2 and TRBJ2-7, with 9 bases matching TRBD2. V trimming: 1 base; J trimming: 4 bases; junction bases outside the gene matches: 8. The CDR3 sequence is 16 residues long. Per the germline V gene, CDR1 is SGHAT and CDR2 is FQNNGV.

V usage is TRBV12-3 or TRBV12-4 and J usage is TRBJ2-5, with D perhaps given as TRBD1 or TRBD2 (5 bases each). The CDR3 is 14 residues long. Trimming left V 3 bases short and J 1 base short, with 9 bases between. This CDR3 reads CASSFRDVQETQYF. DNA of the CDR3: TGTGCCAGCAGTTTTAGGGACGTCCAAGAGACCCAGTACTTC.

CDR3 bases: TGCGCCAGCAGCCCTCGACTAGCGGGATACAATGAGCAGTTCTTC. As protein: CASSPRLAGYNEQFF. The V gene is TRBV5-1, the J gene TRBJ2-1; 11 nucleotides match TRBD2. V lost 4 bases and J lost 4; bases outside the gene matches: 4. This CDR3 spans 15 amino acids. Germline V gives CDR1 SGHRS, CDR2 YFSETQ.